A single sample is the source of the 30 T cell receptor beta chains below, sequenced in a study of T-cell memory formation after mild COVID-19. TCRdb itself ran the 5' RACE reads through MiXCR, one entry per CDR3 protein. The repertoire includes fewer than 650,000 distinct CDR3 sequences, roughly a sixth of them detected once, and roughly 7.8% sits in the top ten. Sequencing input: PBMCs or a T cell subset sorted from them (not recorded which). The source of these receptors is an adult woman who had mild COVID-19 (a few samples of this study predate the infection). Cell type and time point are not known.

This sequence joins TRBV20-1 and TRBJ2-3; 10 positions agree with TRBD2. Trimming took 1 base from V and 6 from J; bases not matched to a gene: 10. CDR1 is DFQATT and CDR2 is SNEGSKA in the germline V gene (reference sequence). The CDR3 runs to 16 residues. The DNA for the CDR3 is TGCAGTGCTAGAGTAGCAAGCGGGAGGGCCCGGGATACGCAGTATTTT. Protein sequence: CSARVASGRARDTQYF.

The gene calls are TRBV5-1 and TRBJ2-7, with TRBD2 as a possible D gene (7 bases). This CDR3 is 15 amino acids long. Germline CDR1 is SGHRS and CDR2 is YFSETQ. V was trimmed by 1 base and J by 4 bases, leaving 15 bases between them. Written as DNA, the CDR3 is TGCGCCAGCAGCTTGTGGGGGGGCAGTAATTACGAGCAGTACTTC. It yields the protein CASSLWGGSNYEQYF.

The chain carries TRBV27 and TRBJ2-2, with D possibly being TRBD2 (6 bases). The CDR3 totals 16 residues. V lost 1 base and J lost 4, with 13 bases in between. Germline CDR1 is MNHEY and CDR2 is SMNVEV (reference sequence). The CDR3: CASSLFSGSSTGELFF. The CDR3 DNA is TGTGCCAGCAGTTTATTCTCCGGGAGCAGCACCGGGGAGCTGTTTTTT.

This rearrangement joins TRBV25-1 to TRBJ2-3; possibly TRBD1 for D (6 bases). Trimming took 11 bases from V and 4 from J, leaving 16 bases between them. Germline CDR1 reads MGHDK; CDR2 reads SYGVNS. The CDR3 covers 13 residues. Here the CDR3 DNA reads TGTGCCGCAGGGGACGGGGTTTCAGATACGCAGTATTTT. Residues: CAAGDGVSDTQYF.

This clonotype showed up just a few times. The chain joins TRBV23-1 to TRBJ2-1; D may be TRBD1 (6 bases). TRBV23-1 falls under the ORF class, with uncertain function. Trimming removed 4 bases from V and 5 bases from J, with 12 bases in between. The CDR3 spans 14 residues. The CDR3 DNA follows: TGCGCCAGCAGTCCACAGGGCGGTCACAATGAGCAGTTCTTC. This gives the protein CASSPQGGHNEQFF.

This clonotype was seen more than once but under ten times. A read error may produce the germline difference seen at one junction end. The CDR3 here is CASSLSSGTHGYTF. CDR3 sequence (DNA): TGCGCCAGCAGTTTATCCTCCGGGACACATGGCTACACCTTC. This chain uses TRBV27 with TRBJ1-2, with D perhaps matching TRBD1 (6 bases). The CDR3 totals 14 residues. The germline CDR1 and CDR2 sequences are MNHEY and SMNVEV (reference sequence).

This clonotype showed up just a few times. In nucleotides, the CDR3 is TGTGCCAGCAGTTACGTTGTGACTGAAGCTTTCTTT. It specifies CASSYVVTEAFF. The rearrangement uses TRBV6-2 or TRBV6-3 and TRBJ1-1; D unclear. The V end lost 2 bases, the J end lost 5 bases, and 6 bases lay between the germline ends. The CDR3 contains 12 residues. Germline-derived CDR1 and CDR2 are MNHEY and SVGEGT.

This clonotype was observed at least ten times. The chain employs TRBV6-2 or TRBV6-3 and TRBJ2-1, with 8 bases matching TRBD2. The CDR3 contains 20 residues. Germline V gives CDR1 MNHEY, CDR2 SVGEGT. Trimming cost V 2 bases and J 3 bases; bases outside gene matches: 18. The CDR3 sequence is CASSYLNLAGGLVGYNEQFF. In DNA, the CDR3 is TGTGCCAGCAGTTACCTTAATCTAGCGGGCGGCCTAGTGGGCTACAATGAGCAGTTCTTC.

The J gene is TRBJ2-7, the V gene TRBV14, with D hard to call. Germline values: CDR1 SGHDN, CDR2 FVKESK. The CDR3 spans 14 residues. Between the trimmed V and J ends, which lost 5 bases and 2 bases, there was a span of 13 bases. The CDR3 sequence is CASSRGGLTYEQYF. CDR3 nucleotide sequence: TGTGCCAGCAGCAGAGGTGGGCTCACCTACGAGCAGTACTTC.

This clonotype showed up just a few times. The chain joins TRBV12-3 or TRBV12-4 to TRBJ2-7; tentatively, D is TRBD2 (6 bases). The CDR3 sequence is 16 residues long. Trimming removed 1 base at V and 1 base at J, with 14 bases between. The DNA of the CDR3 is TGTGCCAGCAGTTTAGGCTTGGGAGGAAGGTCCTACGAGCAGTACTTC. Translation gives CASSLGLGGRSYEQYF.

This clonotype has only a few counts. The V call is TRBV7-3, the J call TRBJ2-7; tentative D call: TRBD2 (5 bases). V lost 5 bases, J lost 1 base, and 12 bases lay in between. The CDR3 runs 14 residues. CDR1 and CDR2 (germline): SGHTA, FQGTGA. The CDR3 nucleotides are TGTGCCAGCAGCCCAACACTAGATTCCTACGAGCAGTACTTC. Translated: CASSPTLDSYEQYF.

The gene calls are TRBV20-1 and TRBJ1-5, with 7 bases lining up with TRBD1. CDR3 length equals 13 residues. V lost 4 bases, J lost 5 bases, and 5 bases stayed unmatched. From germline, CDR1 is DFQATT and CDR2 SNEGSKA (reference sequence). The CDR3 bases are TGCAGTGCTACTGGGACAGCCCATCAGCCCCAGCATTTT. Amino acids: CSATGTAHQPQHF.

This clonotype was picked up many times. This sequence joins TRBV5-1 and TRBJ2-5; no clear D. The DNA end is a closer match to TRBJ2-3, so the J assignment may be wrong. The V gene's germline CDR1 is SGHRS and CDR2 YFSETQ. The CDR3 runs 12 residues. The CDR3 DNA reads TGCGCCAGCAGCCCCGGCTCTGAAACGCAGTATTTT. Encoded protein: CASSPGSETQYF.

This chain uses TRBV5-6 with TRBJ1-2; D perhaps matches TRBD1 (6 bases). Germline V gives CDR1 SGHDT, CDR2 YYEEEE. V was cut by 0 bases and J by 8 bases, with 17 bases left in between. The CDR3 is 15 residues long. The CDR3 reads CASSLGQVRVSGYTF. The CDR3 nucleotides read TGTGCCAGCAGCTTGGGACAGGTTCGAGTAAGCGGCTACACCTTC.

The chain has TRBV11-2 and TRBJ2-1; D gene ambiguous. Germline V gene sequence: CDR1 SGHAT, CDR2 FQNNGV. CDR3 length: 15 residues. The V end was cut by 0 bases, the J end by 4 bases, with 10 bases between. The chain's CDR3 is CASSLDPSIYNEQFF. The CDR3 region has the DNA TGTGCCAGCAGCTTAGATCCTAGTATTTACAATGAGCAGTTCTTC. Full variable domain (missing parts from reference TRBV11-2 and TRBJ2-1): EAGVAQSPRYKIIEKRQSVAFWCNPISGHATLYWYQQILGQGPKLLIQFQNNGVVDDSQLPKDRFSAERLKGVDSTLKIQPAKLEDSAVYLCASSLDPSIYNEQFFGPGTRLTVL.

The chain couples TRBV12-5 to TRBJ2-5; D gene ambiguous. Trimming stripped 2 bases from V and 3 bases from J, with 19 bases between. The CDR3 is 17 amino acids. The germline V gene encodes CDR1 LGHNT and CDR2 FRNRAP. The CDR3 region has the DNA TGTGCTAGTGGTTTGCAATATCTCTCGGGCAGGAAAGAGACCCAGTACTTC. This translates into CASGLQYLSGRKETQYF. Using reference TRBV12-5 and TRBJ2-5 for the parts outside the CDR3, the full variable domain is DARVTQTPRHKVTEMGQEVTMRCQPILGHNTVFWYRQTMMQGLELLAYFRNRAPLDDSGMPKDRFSAEMPDATLATLKIQPSEPRDSAVYFCASGLQYLSGRKETQYFGPGTRLLVL.

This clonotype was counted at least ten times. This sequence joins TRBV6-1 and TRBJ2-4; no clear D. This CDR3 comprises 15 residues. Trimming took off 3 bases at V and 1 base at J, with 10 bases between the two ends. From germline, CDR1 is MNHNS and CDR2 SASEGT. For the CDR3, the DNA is TGTGCCAGCAGTGACGCGATAGGGGCCAAAAACATTCAGTACTTC. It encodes CASSDAIGAKNIQYF.

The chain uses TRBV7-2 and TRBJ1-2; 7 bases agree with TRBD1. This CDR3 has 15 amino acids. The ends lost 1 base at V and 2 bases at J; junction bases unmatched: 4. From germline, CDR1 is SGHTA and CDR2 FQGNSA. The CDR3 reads CASSLVGTENYGYTF. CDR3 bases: TGTGCCAGCAGCTTAGTCGGGACAGAGAACTATGGCTACACCTTC.

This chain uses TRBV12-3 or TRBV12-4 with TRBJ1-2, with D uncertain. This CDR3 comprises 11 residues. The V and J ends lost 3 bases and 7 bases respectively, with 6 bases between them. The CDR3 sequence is CASSFRAGYTF. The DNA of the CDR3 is TGTGCCAGCAGTTTTAGGGCTGGCTACACCTTC.

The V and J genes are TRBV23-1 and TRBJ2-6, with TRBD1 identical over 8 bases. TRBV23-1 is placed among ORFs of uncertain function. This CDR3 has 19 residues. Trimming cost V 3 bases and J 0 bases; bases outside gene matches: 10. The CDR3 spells CASSQRGGQESSGANVLTF. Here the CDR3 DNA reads TGCGCCAGCAGTCAGCGAGGGGGACAGGAGAGCTCTGGGGCCAACGTCCTGACTTTC.

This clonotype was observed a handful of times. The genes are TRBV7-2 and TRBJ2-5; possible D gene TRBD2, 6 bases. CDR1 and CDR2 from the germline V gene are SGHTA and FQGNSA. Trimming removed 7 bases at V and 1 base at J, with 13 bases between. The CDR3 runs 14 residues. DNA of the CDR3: TGTGCCAGCACCCTTGGGGGGACCCAAGAGACCCAGTACTTC. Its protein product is CASTLGGTQETQYF.

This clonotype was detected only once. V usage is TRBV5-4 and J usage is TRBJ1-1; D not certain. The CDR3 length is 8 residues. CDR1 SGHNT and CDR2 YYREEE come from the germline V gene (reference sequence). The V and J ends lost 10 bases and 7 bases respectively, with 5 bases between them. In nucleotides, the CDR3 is TGTGCCGCAGTTGAAGCTTTCTTT. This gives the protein CAAVEAFF.

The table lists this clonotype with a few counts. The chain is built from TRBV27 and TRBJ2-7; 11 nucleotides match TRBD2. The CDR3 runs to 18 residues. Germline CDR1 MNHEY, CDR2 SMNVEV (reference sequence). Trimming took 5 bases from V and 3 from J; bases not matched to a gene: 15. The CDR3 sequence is CASSPRDRVLAGGYEQYF. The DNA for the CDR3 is TGTGCCAGCAGTCCCCGGGACAGGGTTCTAGCGGGAGGCTACGAGCAGTACTTC.

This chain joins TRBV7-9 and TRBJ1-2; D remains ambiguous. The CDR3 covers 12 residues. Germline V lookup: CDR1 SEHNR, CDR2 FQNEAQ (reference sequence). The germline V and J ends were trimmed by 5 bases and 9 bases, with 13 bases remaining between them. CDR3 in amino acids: CASSPSRDCYTF. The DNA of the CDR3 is TGTGCCAGCAGCCCATCGAGGGATTGCTACACCTTC.

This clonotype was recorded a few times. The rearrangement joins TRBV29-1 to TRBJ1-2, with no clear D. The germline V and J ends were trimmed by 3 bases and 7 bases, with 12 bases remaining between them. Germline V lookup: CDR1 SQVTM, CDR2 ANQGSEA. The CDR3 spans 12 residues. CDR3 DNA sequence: TGCAGCGTTGAGGAAGGGATAGGTGGCTACACCTTC. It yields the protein CSVEEGIGGYTF.

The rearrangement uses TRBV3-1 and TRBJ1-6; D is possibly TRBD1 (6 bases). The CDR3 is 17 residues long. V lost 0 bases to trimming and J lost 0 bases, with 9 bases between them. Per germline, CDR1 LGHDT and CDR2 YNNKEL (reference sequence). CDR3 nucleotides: TGTGCCAGCAGCCAAGATGACAGGACCTCCTATAATTCACCCCTCCACTTT. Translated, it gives CASSQDDRTSYNSPLHF.

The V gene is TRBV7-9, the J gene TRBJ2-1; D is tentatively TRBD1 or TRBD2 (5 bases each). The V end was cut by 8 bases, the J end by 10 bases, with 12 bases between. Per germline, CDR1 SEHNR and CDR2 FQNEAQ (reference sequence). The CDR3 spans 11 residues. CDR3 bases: TGTGCCAGCGGGACCGTTTCGGAGCAGTTCTTC. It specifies CASGTVSEQFF.

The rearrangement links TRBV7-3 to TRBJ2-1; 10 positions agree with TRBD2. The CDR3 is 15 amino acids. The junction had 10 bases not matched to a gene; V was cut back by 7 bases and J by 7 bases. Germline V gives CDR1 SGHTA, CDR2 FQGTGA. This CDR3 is CASTQAGGPGNEQFF. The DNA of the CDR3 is TGTGCCAGCACCCAAGCGGGAGGGCCTGGGAATGAGCAGTTCTTC.

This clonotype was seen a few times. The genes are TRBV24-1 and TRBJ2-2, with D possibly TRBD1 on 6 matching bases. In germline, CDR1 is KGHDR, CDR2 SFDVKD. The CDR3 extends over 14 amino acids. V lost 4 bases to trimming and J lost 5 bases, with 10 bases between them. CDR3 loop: CATSERDKTGELFF. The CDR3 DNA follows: TGTGCCACCAGTGAAAGGGACAAGACCGGGGAGCTGTTTTTT.

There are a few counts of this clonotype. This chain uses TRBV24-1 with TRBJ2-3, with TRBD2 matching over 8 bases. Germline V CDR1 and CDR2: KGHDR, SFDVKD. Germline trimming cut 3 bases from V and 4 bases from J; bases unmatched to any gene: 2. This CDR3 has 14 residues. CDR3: CATSDPAGADTQYF. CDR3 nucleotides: TGTGCCACCAGTGATCCAGCGGGGGCAGATACGCAGTATTTT.